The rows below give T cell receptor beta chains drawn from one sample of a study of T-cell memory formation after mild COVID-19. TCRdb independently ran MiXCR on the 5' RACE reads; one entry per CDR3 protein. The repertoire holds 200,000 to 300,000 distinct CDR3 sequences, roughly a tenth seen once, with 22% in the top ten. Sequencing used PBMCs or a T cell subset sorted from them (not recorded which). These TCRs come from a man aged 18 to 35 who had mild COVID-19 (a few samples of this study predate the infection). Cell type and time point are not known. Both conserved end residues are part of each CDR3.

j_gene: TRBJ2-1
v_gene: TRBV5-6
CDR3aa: CASSFLKLNNNEQFF

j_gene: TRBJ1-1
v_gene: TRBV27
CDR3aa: CASSLYGSREAFF

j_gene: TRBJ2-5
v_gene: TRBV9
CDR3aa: CASSVGVGGEETQYF

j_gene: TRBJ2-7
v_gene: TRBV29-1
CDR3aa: CSVVFGTGGYYEQYF

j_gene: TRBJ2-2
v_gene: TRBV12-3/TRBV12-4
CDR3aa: CASLSGDTGELFF

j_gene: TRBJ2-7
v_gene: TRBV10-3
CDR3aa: CAISARISYEQYF

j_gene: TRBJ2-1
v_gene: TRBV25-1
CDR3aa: CASSAGLAGEQFF

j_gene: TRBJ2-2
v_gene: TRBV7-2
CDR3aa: CASSYQSGGRTGELFF

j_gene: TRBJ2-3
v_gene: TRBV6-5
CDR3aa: CASRTSGGTDTQYF

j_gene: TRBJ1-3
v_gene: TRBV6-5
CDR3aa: CASRGEDAGSGNTIYF

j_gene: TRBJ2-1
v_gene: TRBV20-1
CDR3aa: CSAGGGHSYNEQFF

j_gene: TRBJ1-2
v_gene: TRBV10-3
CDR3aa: CAINLGQNNYGYTF

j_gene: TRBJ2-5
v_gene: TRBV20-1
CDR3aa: CSANPSGQETKYF

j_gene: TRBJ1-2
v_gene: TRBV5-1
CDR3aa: CASSLPGNNGYTF

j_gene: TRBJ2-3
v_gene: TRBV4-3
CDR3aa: CASSQRTAITDTQYF

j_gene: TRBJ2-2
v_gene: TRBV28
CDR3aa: CASSFPGAPGELFF

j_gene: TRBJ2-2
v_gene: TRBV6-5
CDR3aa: CASTDRATGELFF

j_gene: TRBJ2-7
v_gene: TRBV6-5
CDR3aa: CASSYRARSGYEQYF

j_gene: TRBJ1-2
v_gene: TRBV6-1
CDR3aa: CASRPGTGEGGYTF

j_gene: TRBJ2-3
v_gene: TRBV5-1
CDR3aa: CASSLAGAVPDTQYF

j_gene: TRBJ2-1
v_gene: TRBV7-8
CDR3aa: CASSIGTPENEQFF

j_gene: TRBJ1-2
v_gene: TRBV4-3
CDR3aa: CASSQVRGQGMRGYTF